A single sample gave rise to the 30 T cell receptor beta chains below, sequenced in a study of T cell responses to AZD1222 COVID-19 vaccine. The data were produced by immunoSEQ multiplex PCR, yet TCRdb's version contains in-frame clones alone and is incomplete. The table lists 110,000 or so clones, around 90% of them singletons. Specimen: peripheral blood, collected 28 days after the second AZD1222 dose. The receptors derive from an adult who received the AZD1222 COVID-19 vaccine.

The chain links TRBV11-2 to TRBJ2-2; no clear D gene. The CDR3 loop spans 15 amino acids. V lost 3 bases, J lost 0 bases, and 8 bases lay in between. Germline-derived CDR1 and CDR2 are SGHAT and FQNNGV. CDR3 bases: TGTGCCAGCAGCTTGTGGAGCACGAACACCGGGGAGCTGTTTTTT. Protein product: CASSLWSTNTGELFF.

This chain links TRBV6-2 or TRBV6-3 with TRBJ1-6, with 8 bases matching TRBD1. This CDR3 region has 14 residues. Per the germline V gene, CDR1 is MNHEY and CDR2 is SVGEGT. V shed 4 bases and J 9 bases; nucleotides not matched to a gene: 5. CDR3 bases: TGTGCCAGCAGTTTCGGACAGGGAATTTCACCCCTCCACTTT. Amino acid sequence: CASSFGQGISPLHF.

Here the CDR3 reads CASSAGQGHEKLFF. The CDR3 DNA reads as TGTGCCAGCAGCGCGGGACAGGGCCATGAAAAACTGTTTTTT. The rearrangement joins TRBV9 to TRBJ1-4, with 9 nucleotides matching TRBD1. V was clipped by 3 bases and J by 6 bases; unmatched bases: 3. The CDR3 consists of 14 residues. Germline V gene data show CDR1 as SGDLS and CDR2 as YYNGEE.

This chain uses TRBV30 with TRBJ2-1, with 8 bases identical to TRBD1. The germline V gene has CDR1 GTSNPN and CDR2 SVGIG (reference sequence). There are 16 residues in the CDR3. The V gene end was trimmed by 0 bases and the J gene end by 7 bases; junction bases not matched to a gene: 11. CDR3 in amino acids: CAWSVYLDRVKNEQFF. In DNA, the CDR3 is TGTGCCTGGAGTGTTTACCTGGACAGGGTGAAAAATGAGCAGTTCTTC. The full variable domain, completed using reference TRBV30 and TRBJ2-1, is SQTIHQWPATLVQPVGSPLSLECTVEGTSNPNLYWYRQAAGRGLQLLFYSVGIGQISSEVPQNLSASRPQDRQFILSSKKLLLSDSGFYLCAWSVYLDRVKNEQFFGPGTRLTVL.

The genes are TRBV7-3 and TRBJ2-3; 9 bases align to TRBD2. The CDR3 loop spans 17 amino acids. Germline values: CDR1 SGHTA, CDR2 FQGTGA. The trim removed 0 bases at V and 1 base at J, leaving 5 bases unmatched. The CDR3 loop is CASSLTAGGRGTDTQYF. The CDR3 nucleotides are TGTGCCAGCAGCTTAACGGCGGGAGGGCGCGGCACAGATACGCAGTATTTT.

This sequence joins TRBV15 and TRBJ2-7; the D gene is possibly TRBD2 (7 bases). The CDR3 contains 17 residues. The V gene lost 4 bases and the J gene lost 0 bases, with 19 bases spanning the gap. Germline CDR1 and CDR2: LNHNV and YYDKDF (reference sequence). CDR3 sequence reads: CATSKGGDFYNSYEQYF. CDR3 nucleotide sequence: TGTGCCACCAGCAAGGGGGGGGATTTTTATAACTCCTACGAGCAGTACTTC.

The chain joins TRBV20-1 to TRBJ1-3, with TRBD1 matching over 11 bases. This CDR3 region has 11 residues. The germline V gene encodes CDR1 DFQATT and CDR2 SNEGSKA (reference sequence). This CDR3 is CGQGAGNTIYF. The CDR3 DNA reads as TGCGGACAGGGGGCGGGAAACACCATATATTTT.

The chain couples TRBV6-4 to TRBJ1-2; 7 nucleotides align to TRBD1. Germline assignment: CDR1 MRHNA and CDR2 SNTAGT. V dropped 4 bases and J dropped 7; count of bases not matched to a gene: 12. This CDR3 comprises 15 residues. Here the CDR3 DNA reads TGTGCCAGCAGTGCAGAAGGTACAGGGGTCTCTGGCTACACCTTC. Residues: CASSAEGTGVSGYTF.

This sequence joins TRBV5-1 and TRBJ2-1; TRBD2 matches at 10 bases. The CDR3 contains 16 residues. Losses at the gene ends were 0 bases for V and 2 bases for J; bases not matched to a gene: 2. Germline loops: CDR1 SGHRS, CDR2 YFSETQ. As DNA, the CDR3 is TGCGCCAGCAGCTTGGGACTAGCGGGTCCCTACAATGAGCAGTTCTTC. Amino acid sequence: CASSLGLAGPYNEQFF.

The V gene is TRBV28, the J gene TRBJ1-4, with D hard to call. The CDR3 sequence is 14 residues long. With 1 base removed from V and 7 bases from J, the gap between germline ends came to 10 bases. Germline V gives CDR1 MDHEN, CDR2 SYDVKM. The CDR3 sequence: CASSLSSSAEKLFF. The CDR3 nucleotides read TGTGCCAGCAGTTTATCCTCATCGGCTGAAAAACTGTTTTTT.

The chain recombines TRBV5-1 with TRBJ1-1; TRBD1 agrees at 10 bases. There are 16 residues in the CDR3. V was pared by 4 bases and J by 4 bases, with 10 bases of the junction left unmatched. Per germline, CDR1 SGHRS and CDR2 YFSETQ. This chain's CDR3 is CASSGGTGEGGTEAFF. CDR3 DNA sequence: TGCGCCAGCAGCGGAGGGACAGGGGAAGGTGGCACTGAAGCTTTCTTT. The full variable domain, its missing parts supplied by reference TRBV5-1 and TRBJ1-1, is KAGVTQTPRYLIKTRGQQVTLSCSPISGHRSVSWYQQTPGQGLQFLFEYFSETQRNKGNFPGRFSGRQFSNSRSEMNVSTLELGDSALYLCASSGGTGEGGTEAFFGQGTRLTVV.

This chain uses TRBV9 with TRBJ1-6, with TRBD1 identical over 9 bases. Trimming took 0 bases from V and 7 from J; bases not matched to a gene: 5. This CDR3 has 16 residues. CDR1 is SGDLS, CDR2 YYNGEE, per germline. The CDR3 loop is CASSVAPGQGNSPLHF. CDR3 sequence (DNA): TGTGCCAGCAGCGTAGCTCCGGGACAGGGAAATTCACCCCTCCACTTT.

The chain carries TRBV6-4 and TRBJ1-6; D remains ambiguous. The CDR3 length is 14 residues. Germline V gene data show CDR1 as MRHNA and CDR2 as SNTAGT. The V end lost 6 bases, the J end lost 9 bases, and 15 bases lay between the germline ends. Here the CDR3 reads CASRSDGQGSPLHF. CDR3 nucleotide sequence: TGTGCCAGCAGATCAGATGGCCAAGGTTCACCCCTCCACTTT.

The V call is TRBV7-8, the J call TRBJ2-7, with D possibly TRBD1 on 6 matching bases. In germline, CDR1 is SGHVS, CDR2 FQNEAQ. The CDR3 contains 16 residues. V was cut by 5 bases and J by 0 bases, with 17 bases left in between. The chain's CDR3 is CASSPRIGQISYEQYF. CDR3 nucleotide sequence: TGTGCCAGCAGCCCGAGGATTGGACAGATCTCCTACGAGCAGTACTTC.

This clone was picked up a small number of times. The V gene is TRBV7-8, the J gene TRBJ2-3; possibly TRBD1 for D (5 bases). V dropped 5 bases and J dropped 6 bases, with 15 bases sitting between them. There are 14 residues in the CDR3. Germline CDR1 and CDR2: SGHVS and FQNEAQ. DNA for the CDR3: TGTGCCAGCAGCCCCCATGGGGCCGGGGATACGCAGTATTTT. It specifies CASSPHGAGDTQYF. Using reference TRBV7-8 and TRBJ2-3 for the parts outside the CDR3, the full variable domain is GAGVSQSPRYKVAKRGQDVALRCDPISGHVSLFWYQQALGQGPEFLTYFQNEAQLDKSGLPSDRFFAERPEGSVSTLKIQRTQQEDSAVYLCASSPHGAGDTQYFGPGTRLTVL.

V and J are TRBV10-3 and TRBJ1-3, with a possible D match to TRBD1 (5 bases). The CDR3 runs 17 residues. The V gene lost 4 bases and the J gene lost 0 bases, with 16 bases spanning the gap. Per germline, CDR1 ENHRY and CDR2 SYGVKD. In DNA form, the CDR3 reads TGTGCCATCAGTGTTACAGGCCTCGTCCCCTCTGGAAACACCATATATTTT. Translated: CAISVTGLVPSGNTIYF.

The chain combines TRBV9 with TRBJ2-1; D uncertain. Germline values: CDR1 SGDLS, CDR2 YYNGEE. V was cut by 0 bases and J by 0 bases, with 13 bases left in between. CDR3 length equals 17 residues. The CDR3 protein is CASSVDLRTSSYNEQFF. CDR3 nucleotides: TGTGCCAGCAGCGTAGACTTGAGGACGAGCTCCTACAATGAGCAGTTCTTC.

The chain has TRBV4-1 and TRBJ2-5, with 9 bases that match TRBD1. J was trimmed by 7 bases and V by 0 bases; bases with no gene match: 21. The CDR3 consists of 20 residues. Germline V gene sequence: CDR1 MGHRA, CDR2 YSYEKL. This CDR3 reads CASSQDLRSGTGQLRGTQYF. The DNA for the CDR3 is TGCGCCAGCAGCCAAGATTTAAGGAGCGGGACAGGGCAACTTCGGGGGACCCAGTACTTC.

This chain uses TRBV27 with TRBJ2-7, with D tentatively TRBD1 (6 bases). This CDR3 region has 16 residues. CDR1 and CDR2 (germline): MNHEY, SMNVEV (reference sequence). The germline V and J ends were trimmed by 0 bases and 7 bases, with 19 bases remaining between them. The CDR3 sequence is CASSLSWSPGVGEQYF. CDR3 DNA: TGTGCCAGCAGTTTATCGTGGTCACCAGGGGTCGGGGAGCAGTACTTC.

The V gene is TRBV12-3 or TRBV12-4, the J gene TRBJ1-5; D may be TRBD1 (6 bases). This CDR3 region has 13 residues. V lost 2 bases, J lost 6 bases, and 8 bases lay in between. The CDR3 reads CASSLQGSQPQHF. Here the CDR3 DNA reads TGTGCCAGCAGTTTACAGGGGTCTCAGCCCCAGCATTTT.

The CDR3 region has the DNA TGTGCTAGTGGTTTGGCCGGACTAGCGCACACCGGGGAGCTGTTTTTT. It yields the protein CASGLAGLAHTGELFF. The V call is TRBV12-5, the J call TRBJ2-2; 9 bases line up with TRBD2. Germline V lookup: CDR1 LGHNT, CDR2 FRNRAP. This CDR3 has 16 amino acids. Trimming cost V 1 base and J 3 bases; bases outside gene matches: 3.

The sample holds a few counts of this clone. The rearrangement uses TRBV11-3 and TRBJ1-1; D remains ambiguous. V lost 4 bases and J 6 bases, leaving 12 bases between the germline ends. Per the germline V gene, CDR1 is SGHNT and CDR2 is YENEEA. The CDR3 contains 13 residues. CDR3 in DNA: TGTGCCAGCAGCTCCCCTCGGACGGCTGAAGCTTTCTTT. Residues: CASSSPRTAEAFF.

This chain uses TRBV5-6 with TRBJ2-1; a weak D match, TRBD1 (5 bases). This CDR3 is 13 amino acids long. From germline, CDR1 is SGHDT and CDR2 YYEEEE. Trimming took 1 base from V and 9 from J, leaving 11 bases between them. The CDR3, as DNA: TGTGCCAGCAGCTTGAGTCAGGGAATTGAGCAGTTCTTC. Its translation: CASSLSQGIEQFF.

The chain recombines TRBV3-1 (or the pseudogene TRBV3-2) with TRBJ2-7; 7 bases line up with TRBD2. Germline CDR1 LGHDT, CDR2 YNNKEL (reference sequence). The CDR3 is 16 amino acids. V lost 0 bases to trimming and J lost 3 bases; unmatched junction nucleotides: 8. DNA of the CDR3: TGTGCCAGCAGCCAAGATATTCGGCGGGAGAACTACGAGCAGTACTTC. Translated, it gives CASSQDIRRENYEQYF.

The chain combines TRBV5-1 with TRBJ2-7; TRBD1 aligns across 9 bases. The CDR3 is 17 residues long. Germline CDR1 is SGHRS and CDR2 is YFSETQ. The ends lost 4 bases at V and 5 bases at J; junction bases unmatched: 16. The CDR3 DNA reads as TGCGCCAGCAGCGATCCGTTCCGGGACAGGGAGCCCCACGAGCAGTACTTC. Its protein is CASSDPFRDREPHEQYF.

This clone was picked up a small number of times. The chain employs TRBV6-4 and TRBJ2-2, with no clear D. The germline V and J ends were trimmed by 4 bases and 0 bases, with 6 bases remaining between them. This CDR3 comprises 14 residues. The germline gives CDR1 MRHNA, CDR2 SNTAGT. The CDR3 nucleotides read TGTGCCAGCAGTGCCAACACGAACACCGGGGAGCTGTTTTTT. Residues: CASSANTNTGELFF.

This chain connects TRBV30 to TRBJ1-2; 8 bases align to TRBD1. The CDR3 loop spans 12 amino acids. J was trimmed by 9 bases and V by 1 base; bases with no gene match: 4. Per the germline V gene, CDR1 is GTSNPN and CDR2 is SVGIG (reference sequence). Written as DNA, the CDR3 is TGTGCCTGGAGTGCGGGGACAGGTAGCTACACCTTC. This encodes CAWSAGTGSYTF.

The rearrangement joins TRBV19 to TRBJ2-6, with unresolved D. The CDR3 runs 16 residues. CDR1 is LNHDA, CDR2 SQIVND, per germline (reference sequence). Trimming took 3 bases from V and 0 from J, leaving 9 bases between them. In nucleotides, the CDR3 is TGTGCCAGTAGTATGTCCGCTAGCTCTGGGGCCAACGTCCTGACTTTC. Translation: CASSMSASSGANVLTF.

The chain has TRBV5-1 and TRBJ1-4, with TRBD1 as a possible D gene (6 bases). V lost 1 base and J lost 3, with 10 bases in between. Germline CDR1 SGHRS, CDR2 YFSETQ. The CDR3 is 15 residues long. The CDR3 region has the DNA TGCGCCAGCAGCTTGTCGGGGGCGGCTAATGAAAAACTGTTTTTT. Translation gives CASSLSGAANEKLFF. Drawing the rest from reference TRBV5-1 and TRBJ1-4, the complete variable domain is KAGVTQTPRYLIKTRGQQVTLSCSPISGHRSVSWYQQTPGQGLQFLFEYFSETQRNKGNFPGRFSGRQFSNSRSEMNVSTLELGDSALYLCASSLSGAANEKLFFGSGTQLSVL.

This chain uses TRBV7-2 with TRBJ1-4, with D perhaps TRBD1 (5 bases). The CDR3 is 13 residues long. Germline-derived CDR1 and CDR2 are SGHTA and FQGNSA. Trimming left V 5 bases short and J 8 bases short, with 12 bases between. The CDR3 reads CASSIGVGEKLFF. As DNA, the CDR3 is TGTGCCAGCAGCATAGGGGTAGGGGAAAAACTGTTTTTT.